The TCR beta chain described here comes from a study of blood T cell repertoires in COVID-19. Study-wide background: Samples came from the United States, Italy and Spain, spanning acute and convalescent COVID-19.

As processed by the authors: Reference gene primer amplification gave nucleated cell count estimates. Measured with immunoSEQ multiplex PCR; TCRdb has only the in-frame clones, and not every one. V and J calls and clone size are those listed in that table; D and trimming were worked out from the DNA. The repertoire holds 300,000 to 400,000 clones, with roughly 90% as singletons. Patients in Seattle were enrolled during active infection, then followed longitudinally. This receptor was identified in a woman aged 25 to 39 with COVID-19, enrolled during active disease. Sequences were obtained from peripheral blood.

CDR3: CASSLGRGQDGYTF. CDR3 nucleotides: TGTGCCAGCAGCTTAGGCAGGGGGCAGGATGGCTACACCTTC. This chain links TRBV13 with TRBJ1-2; 8 positions agree with TRBD1. With 0 bases clipped from V and 6 bases from J, the junction kept 3 bases outside the gene matches. The germline V gene encodes CDR1 PRHDT and CDR2 FYEKMQ (reference sequence). This CDR3 spans 14 amino acids.